The 32 T cell receptor beta chains given below trace back to one sample, sequenced in a study of shared clonotypes between healthy human individuals. Profiled with immunoSEQ multiplex PCR; TCRdb holds only in-frame clones, not every one. The sample shows more than 2 million clones, 95% of them seen only once. The material sequenced was naive CD4+ T cells sorted from blood. Regarding subset: CD45RA+ positively selected. The receptors stem from a man between 18 and 35 years old in good health.

The chain carries TRBV28 and TRBJ1-3, with 9 bases matching TRBD1. This CDR3 has 19 residues. The V gene end was trimmed by 6 bases and the J gene end by 4 bases; junction bases not matched to a gene: 19. CDR1 and CDR2 (germline): MDHEN, SYDVKM. The CDR3 coding sequence is TGTGCCAGCAGCCCATATCCCCCCATGACCGGGACAGGGGGAAACACCATATATTTT. The encoded protein is CASSPYPPMTGTGGNTIYF.

J is TRBJ2-7 and V is TRBV5-8; possibly TRBD2 for D (6 bases). Germline V gives CDR1 SGHTS, CDR2 YDEGEE. This CDR3 is built from 16 residues. V shed 1 base and J shed 5 bases, with 19 bases lying between them. CDR3 residues: CASSLMTSGGLNEQYF. As DNA, the CDR3 is TGTGCCAGCAGCTTGATGACTAGTGGAGGTCTAAACGAGCAGTACTTC.

This clone appeared once. At one boundary the junction diverges from the germline segment, which might be a read error. The V gene is TRBV11-2, the J gene TRBJ2-7; 10 nucleotides line up with TRBD1. Looked up from germline, CDR1 is SGHAT and CDR2 is FQNNGV. The CDR3 contains 16 residues. CDR3 region: CASSVDYGTGDYEQYF. The CDR3, as DNA: TGTGCCAGCAGCGTAGATTACGGGACAGGGGACTACGAGCAGTACTTC.

This chain links TRBV6-6 with TRBJ1-2, with a possible D match to TRBD1 (5 bases). Per germline, CDR1 MNHNY and CDR2 SVGAGI (reference sequence). Deletions cut 6 bases from V and 0 bases from J, with 11 bases between. CDR3 length: 14 residues. CDR3 loop: CASRTGATNYGYTF. CDR3 nucleotide sequence: TGTGCCAGCAGAACCGGGGCTACTAACTATGGCTACACCTTC.

About this clone: Other DNA sequences of this sample code for an identical CDR3. The CDR3 loop reads CASSPRGVSSYEQYF. CDR3 nucleotides: TGTGCCAGCTCACCACGCGGGGTTAGCTCCTACGAGCAGTACTTC. J is TRBJ2-7 and V is TRBV18; D is perhaps TRBD2 (6 bases). Germline lookup yields CDR1 KGHSH and CDR2 LQKENI. V was trimmed by 1 base and J by 0 bases, leaving 10 bases between them. This CDR3 region has 15 residues.

This chain connects TRBV12-5 to TRBJ1-4, with 7 positions matching TRBD1. CDR1 is LGHNT, CDR2 FRNRAP, per germline. With V trimmed by 4 bases and J by 7 bases, 9 bases remained unmatched. This CDR3 region has 15 residues. The CDR3 region has the DNA TGTGCTAGTGGTTGGATTTGGTCAGGGGGTGAAAAACTGTTTTTT. Its protein is CASGWIWSGGEKLFF.

The V and J genes are TRBV30 and TRBJ1-5, with 8 bases matching TRBD1. Germline V gives CDR1 GTSNPN, CDR2 SVGIG (reference sequence). V lost 4 bases and J lost 7; bases outside the gene matches: 9. The CDR3 length is 14 residues. The CDR3 region is CAWITGQGGQPQHF. The CDR3 nucleotides read TGTGCCTGGATTACCGGACAGGGAGGACAGCCCCAGCATTTT.

For this clone: The same CDR3 also results from other DNA sequences found in this sample. This sequence joins TRBV27 and TRBJ2-7; D is possibly TRBD1 (6 bases). The CDR3 extends over 13 amino acids. Germline V gene data show CDR1 as MNHEY and CDR2 as SMNVEV (reference sequence). Deletions cut 5 bases from V and 1 base from J, with 9 bases between. CDR3 DNA: TGTGCCAGCAGTAGGGGACAATCCTACGAGCAGTACTTC. This codes for CASSRGQSYEQYF.

The gene calls are TRBV7-3 and TRBJ1-1; 7 bases agree with TRBD1. The CDR3 totals 16 residues. The V segment lost 2 bases and the J segment 1 base; nucleotides outside the gene matches: 7. Germline CDR1 and CDR2: SGHTA and FQGTGA. Here the CDR3 DNA reads TGTGCCAGCAGCTTACATGGACAGGCCCAGAACACTGAAGCTTTCTTT. This encodes CASSLHGQAQNTEAFF.

The rearrangement links TRBV10-1 to TRBJ2-7; no clear D. Trimming cost V 2 bases and J 1 base, with 9 bases left between them. The germline V gene encodes CDR1 WNHNN and CDR2 SYGVQD (reference sequence). The CDR3 has 14 amino acids. The CDR3 is CASSEGSPSYEQYF. The CDR3 coding sequence is TGCGCCAGCAGTGAGGGCAGCCCGTCCTACGAGCAGTACTTC.

The genes are TRBV6-6 and TRBJ2-5, with 9 bases aligning to TRBD2. CDR1 is MNHNY, CDR2 SVGAGI, per germline (reference sequence). This CDR3 is 16 amino acids long. Unmatched junction bases numbered 11, after V lost 7 bases and J lost 2 bases. CDR3: CASIGTSRTKQETQYF. The CDR3 bases are TGTGCCAGCATCGGGACTAGCAGGACAAAACAAGAGACCCAGTACTTC.

This clone has only one observation. The V and J genes are TRBV9 and TRBJ1-1, with TRBD1 identical over 9 bases. This CDR3 contains 15 residues. V dropped 3 bases and J dropped 1; count of bases not matched to a gene: 4. From germline, CDR1 is SGDLS and CDR2 YYNGEE. The chain's CDR3 is CASSDKQGANTEAFF. CDR3 DNA sequence: TGTGCCAGCAGCGATAAACAGGGGGCGAACACTGAAGCTTTCTTT.

V and J are TRBV6-1 and TRBJ1-2, with D possibly being TRBD1 (5 bases). The length of the CDR3 is 14 residues. From germline, CDR1 is MNHNS and CDR2 SASEGT. The V and J ends lost 3 bases and 3 bases respectively, with 11 bases between them. The CDR3 bases are TGTGCCAGCAGTGATTCGGGACTCCACTATGGCTACACCTTC. Its protein product is CASSDSGLHYGYTF.

The chain employs TRBV10-3 and TRBJ2-7, with 13 bases matching TRBD2. CDR3 length: 13 amino acids. From germline, CDR1 is ENHRY and CDR2 SYGVKD. J was trimmed by 3 bases and V by 10 bases; bases with no gene match: 3. For the CDR3, the DNA is TGTGCCACGGGGACTAGCGGGGTCTACGAGCAGTACTTC. This codes for CATGTSGVYEQYF.

As concerns this clone: The junction shows a germline mismatch at one end, possibly a read error. This chain connects TRBV30 to TRBJ2-1; D unresolved. The length of the CDR3 is 14 residues. Germline CDR1 is GTSNPN and CDR2 is SVGIG (reference sequence). Here the CDR3 reads CAWSVGDVYDEQFF. Written as DNA, the CDR3 is TGTGCCTGGAGTGTTGGTGACGTCTACGATGAGCAGTTCTTC.

This chain links TRBV5-1 with TRBJ1-2; D gene uncertain. This CDR3 spans 14 amino acids. CDR1 is SGHRS, CDR2 YFSETQ, per germline. V shed 1 base and J shed 0 bases, with 7 bases lying between them. The CDR3 nucleotides read TGCGCCAGCAGCTTGAACAGCGCTAACTATGGCTACACCTTC. Protein product: CASSLNSANYGYTF.

There are a few counts of this clone. The chain recombines TRBV9 with TRBJ1-6; D not resolved. Trimming took 0 bases from V and 6 from J, leaving 4 bases between them. This CDR3 region has 13 residues. Germline loops: CDR1 SGDLS, CDR2 YYNGEE. Written as DNA, the CDR3 is TGTGCCAGCAGCGTAGATCCTAATTCACCCCTCCACTTT. Translated: CASSVDPNSPLHF. The full variable domain, its missing parts supplied by reference TRBV9 and TRBJ1-6, is DSGVTQTPKHLITATGQRVTLRCSPRSGDLSVYWYQQSLDQGLQFLIQYYNGEERAKGNILERFSAQQFPDLHSELNLSSLELGDSALYFCASSVDPNSPLHFGNGTRLTVT.

This rearrangement joins TRBV6-1 to TRBJ2-7; 11 bases are a match to TRBD1. Germline CDR1 MNHNS, CDR2 SASEGT. This CDR3 has 15 amino acids. The ends lost 5 bases at V and 2 bases at J; junction bases unmatched: 5. Here the CDR3 reads CASSKDRGQPYEQYF. The CDR3 nucleotides are TGTGCCAGCAGTAAGGACAGGGGGCAACCCTACGAGCAGTACTTC.

This chain connects TRBV6-5 to TRBJ1-5, with 8 bases identical to TRBD1. CDR1 is MNHEY and CDR2 is SVGAGI in the germline V gene. The CDR3 contains 15 residues. V shed 6 bases, J shed 6 bases, and the junction held 10 bases outside the gene matches. CDR3 nucleotides: TGTGCCAGCAGACAGGACAGGGTAGATTCTCAGCCCCAGCATTTT. The encoded protein is CASRQDRVDSQPQHF.

The V gene is TRBV18, the J gene TRBJ1-1, with D possibly matching TRBD1 (5 bases). Germline CDR1 and CDR2: KGHSH and LQKENI. The CDR3 runs 15 residues. V was clipped by 2 bases and J by 5 bases, with 15 bases between them. The DNA for the CDR3 is TGTGCCAGCTCACCAGGGGCCACGGGGGATACTGAAGCTTTCTTT. This sequence encodes CASSPGATGDTEAFF.

In regard to this clone: The same CDR3 can be traced to other DNA sequences in this sample. V is TRBV7-9 and J is TRBJ2-7; TRBD2 is a possible D gene (5 bases). Per germline, CDR1 SEHNR and CDR2 FQNEAQ (reference sequence). The CDR3 loop spans 12 amino acids. V was pared by 1 base and J by 7 bases, with 8 bases between. The CDR3 nucleotides are TGTGCCAGCAGCTTAGTCGGGGAGGAGCAGTACTTC. Protein product: CASSLVGEEQYF.

The chain uses TRBV5-4 and TRBJ2-5; a possible D gene is TRBD2 (5 bases). The CDR3 has 15 residues. The V gene lost 4 bases and the J gene lost 4 bases, with 17 bases spanning the gap. Per the germline V gene, CDR1 is SGHNT and CDR2 is YYREEE (reference sequence). CDR3 coding DNA: TGTGCCAGCAGCCCAGCCGGGAAACAAGGAGAGACCCAGTACTTC. Its translation is CASSPAGKQGETQYF. Variable domain in full (rest from reference TRBV5-4 and TRBJ2-5): ETGVTQSPTHLIKTRGQQVTLRCSSQSGHNTVSWYQQALGQGPQFIFQYYREEENGRGNFPPRFSGLQFPNYSSELNVNALELDDSALYLCASSPAGKQGETQYFGPGTRLLVL.

V and J are TRBV9 and TRBJ1-1; D gene uncertain. The CDR3 spans 15 residues. The V gene lost 4 bases and the J gene lost 1 base, with 14 bases spanning the gap. The germline gives CDR1 SGDLS, CDR2 YYNGEE. This CDR3 is CASSPPGRRNTEAFF. In DNA form, the CDR3 reads TGTGCCAGCAGCCCCCCTGGCAGACGGAACACTGAAGCTTTCTTT.

V and J are TRBV5-1 and TRBJ1-1; 11 bases align to TRBD1. This CDR3 comprises 13 residues. In germline, CDR1 is SGHRS, CDR2 YFSETQ. The ends lost 3 bases at V and 9 bases at J; junction bases unmatched: 4. The CDR3 sequence is CASSSGQGAQAFF. CDR3 DNA: TGCGCCAGCAGCTCCGGACAGGGGGCACAAGCTTTCTTT.

The rearrangement links TRBV30 to TRBJ2-3; D is unresolved. Looked up from germline, CDR1 is GTSNPN and CDR2 is SVGIG (reference sequence). Trimming left V 0 bases short and J 4 bases short, with 8 bases between. The CDR3 loop spans 13 amino acids. CDR3 nucleotide sequence: TGTGCCTGGAGTGTAATTAGGGCAGATACGCAGTATTTT. It is translated as CAWSVIRADTQYF.

This clone was seen once. A read error may account for a junction end that differs from germline. The rearrangement joins TRBV20-1 to TRBJ2-5, with a weak D call TRBD2 (5 bases). The V gene's germline CDR1 is DFQATT and CDR2 SNEGSKA (reference sequence). CDR3 length: 11 amino acids. The CDR3 DNA reads TGCAGTGTTAGATGGAGGGAGACCCAGTACTTC. It specifies CSVRWRETQYF.

V is TRBV5-6 and J is TRBJ1-1; no clear D gene. There are 16 residues in the CDR3. CDR1 and CDR2 (germline): SGHDT, YYEEEE. V lost 4 bases, J lost 0 bases, and 16 bases lay in between. The CDR3 protein is CASSLRVIVMNTEAFF. CDR3 nucleotides: TGTGCCAGCAGCCTGAGGGTCATAGTTATGAACACTGAAGCTTTCTTT.

The chain carries TRBV7-2 and TRBJ2-1; 7 bases align to TRBD2. Trimming took 1 base from V and 7 from J; bases not matched to a gene: 16. Germline CDR1 reads SGHTA; CDR2 reads FQGNSA. The CDR3 extends over 18 amino acids. The CDR3 nucleotides are TGTGCCAGCAGCTTAGGTGGCAGGCTAGCGGTAAAGGGGAATGAGCAGTTCTTC. Its protein is CASSLGGRLAVKGNEQFF.

This chain connects TRBV30 to TRBJ2-2; D uncertain. CDR3 size: 13 residues. Trimming left V 4 bases short and J 1 base short, with 7 bases between. Germline-derived CDR1 and CDR2 are GTSNPN and SVGIG (reference sequence). The CDR3 loop is CAWNLENTGELFF. CDR3 DNA sequence: TGTGCCTGGAACCTAGAGAACACCGGGGAGCTGTTTTTT. The full variable domain, rest sourced from reference TRBV30 and TRBJ2-2, is SQTIHQWPATLVQPVGSPLSLECTVEGTSNPNLYWYRQAAGRGLQLLFYSVGIGQISSEVPQNLSASRPQDRQFILSSKKLLLSDSGFYLCAWNLENTGELFFGEGSRLTVL.

The CDR3 nucleotides read TGCGCCAGCAGCAGGGGCGCGGGGCAAGGGACCGGGGAGCTGTTTTTT. It is translated as CASSRGAGQGTGELFF. V and J are TRBV5-1 and TRBJ2-2, with D perhaps TRBD2 (6 bases). Looked up from germline, CDR1 is SGHRS and CDR2 is YFSETQ. This CDR3 has 16 amino acids. Trimming cost V 4 bases and J 5 bases, with 18 bases left between them.

The chain recombines TRBV19 with TRBJ2-7; D perhaps matches TRBD2 (6 bases). The germline V gene has CDR1 LNHDA and CDR2 SQIVND (reference sequence). This CDR3 is built from 12 residues. The ends were cut back, 3 bases at V and 6 bases at J, with 9 bases in the middle. For the CDR3, the DNA is TGTGCCAGTAGTATTGGTAGCGGCGAGCAGTACTTC. Encoded protein: CASSIGSGEQYF.

The chain carries TRBV18 and TRBJ1-2; D might be TRBD1 (6 bases). The CDR3 sequence is 17 residues long. Germline values: CDR1 KGHSH, CDR2 LQKENI. With 8 bases removed from V and 7 bases from J, the gap between germline ends came to 29 bases. CDR3: CASQPPGQGLLLSGYTF. The DNA of the CDR3 is TGTGCCAGCCAACCTCCGGGACAAGGTCTCCTCCTATCTGGCTACACCTTC.